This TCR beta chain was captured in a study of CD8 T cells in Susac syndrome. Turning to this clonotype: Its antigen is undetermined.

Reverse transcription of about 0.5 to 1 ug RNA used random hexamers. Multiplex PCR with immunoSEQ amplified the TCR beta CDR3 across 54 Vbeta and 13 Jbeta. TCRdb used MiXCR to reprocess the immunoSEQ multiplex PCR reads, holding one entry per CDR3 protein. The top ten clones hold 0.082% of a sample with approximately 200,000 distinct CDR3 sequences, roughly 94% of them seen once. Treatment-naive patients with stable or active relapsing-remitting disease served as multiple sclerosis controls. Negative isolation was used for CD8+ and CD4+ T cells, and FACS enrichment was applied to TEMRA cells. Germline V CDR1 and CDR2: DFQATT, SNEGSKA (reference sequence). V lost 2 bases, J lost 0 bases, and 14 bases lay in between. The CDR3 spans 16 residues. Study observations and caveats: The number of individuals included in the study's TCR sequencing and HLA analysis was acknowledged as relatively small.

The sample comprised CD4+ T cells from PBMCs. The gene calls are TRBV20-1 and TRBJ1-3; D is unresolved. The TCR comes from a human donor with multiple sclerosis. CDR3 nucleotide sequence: TGCAGTGCTAGATCCAAGGGTTTTCGCTCTGGAAACACCATATATTTT. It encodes CSARSKGFRSGNTIYF.